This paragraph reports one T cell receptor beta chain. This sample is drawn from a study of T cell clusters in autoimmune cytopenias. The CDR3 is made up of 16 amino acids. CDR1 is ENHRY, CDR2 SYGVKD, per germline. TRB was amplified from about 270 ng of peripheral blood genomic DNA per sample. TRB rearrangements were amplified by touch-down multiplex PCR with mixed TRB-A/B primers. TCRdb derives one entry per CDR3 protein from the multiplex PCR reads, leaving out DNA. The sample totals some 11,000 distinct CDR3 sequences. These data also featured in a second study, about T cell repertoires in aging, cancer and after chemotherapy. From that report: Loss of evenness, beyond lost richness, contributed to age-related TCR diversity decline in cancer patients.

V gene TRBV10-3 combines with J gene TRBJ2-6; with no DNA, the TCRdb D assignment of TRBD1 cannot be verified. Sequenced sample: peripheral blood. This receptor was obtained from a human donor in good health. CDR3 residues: CAISEGTGFGANVLTF.